The next 2 T cell receptor beta chains were all read from a single sample in a study of blood T cell repertoires in COVID-19. TCRdb's copy holds only in-frame clones and misses some; the assay was immunoSEQ multiplex PCR. The sample contains a few hundred thousand clones, roughly nine tenths of which appear only once. Sequenced: peripheral blood. Receptors were obtained from a woman younger than 30 who had recovered from COVID-19.

The chain is built from TRBV25-1 and TRBJ1-4; TRBD1 might be the D (5 bases). Germline V gene lookup returns CDR1 MGHDK and CDR2 SYGVNS. The V end lost 4 bases, the J end lost 0 bases, and 18 bases lay between the germline ends. The CDR3 consists of 18 residues. The DNA for the CDR3 is TGTGCCAGCAGTGGGGGGGTGGGCAGATTTGCAACTAATGAAAAACTGTTTTTT. Translating gives CASSGGVGRFATNEKLFF.

This clone was recorded only once. The CDR3 reads CSVEDRGWGVGEQYF. Written as DNA, the CDR3 is TGCAGCGTTGAAGATAGGGGTTGGGGGGTTGGGGAGCAGTACTTC. The J gene is TRBJ2-7, the V gene TRBV29-1, with D tentatively TRBD2 (6 bases). Trimming shortened V by 0 bases and J by 7 bases, and 19 bases separated the two germline ends. The CDR3 extends over 15 amino acids. Germline V gives CDR1 SQVTM, CDR2 ANQGSEA.